A single sample is the source of the 20 T cell receptor beta chains below, sequenced in a study of post-analysis software for immune sequencing data. TCR beta cDNA libraries included unique molecular identifiers. TCRdb reprocessed the PCR reads via MiXCR and lists one record per CDR3 protein. The sample holds 800,000 to 950,000 distinct CDR3 sequences; 53% are singletons and the top ten take approximately 4.4%. Which antigens these TCRs recognize remains unknown. Study-level findings and limits: Four to six TRBV segments appeared more often in patients than in controls, and TRBV5-6, TRBV5-1 and TRBV20-1 were among these.

The sequenced sample consisted of blood. All receptors come from a girl aged 5-17 years with multiple sclerosis.

The rearrangement links TRBV7-8 to TRBJ2-3; no reliable D call. The CDR3 runs 15 residues. V was shortened by 0 bases and J by 6 bases, with 13 bases between the two germline ends. Germline loops: CDR1 SGHVS, CDR2 FQNEAQ. CDR3 coding DNA: TGTGCCAGCAGCTTAGCGAGGACCTCCAGGGATACGCAGTATTTT. Encoded protein: CASSLARTSRDTQYF.

The gene calls are TRBV20-1 and TRBJ1-1; tentative D call: TRBD1 (5 bases). V gave up 4 bases and J gave up 4 bases, with 10 bases separating them. From germline, CDR1 is DFQATT and CDR2 SNEGSKA (reference sequence). The CDR3 runs to 12 residues. CDR3 protein: CSATRGFTEAFF. The CDR3 DNA is TGCAGTGCTACCCGGGGGTTCACTGAAGCTTTCTTT.

V gene TRBV5-1 combines with J gene TRBJ2-1, with 9 bases aligning to TRBD2. This CDR3 is 19 amino acids long. The V gene's germline CDR1 is SGHRS and CDR2 YFSETQ. J was trimmed by 6 bases and V by 6 bases; bases with no gene match: 22. CDR3 sequence (DNA): TGCGCCAGCAACCAGGCTTCCGGGACTAGCAGAACCCTACGCAATGAGCAGTTCTTC. Its protein is CASNQASGTSRTLRNEQFF.

This clonotype has just one count. CDR3: CASSWGTSGDTQYF. The CDR3 bases are TGTGCCAGCAGCTGGGGGACTAGCGGGGATACGCAGTATTTT. V gene TRBV7-3 combines with J gene TRBJ2-3, with TRBD2 matching over 12 bases. Per germline, CDR1 SGHTA and CDR2 FQGTGA. Unmatched junction bases numbered 2, after V lost 4 bases and J lost 6 bases. The CDR3 is 14 residues long.

This clonotype was seen only once. CDR3 in DNA: TGTGCCAGCAGCCACGGAACCGACACCGGGGAGCAGTACTTC. Its protein product is CASSHGTDTGEQYF. The rearrangement links TRBV7-8 to TRBJ2-5, with D perhaps matching TRBD2 (5 bases). From germline, CDR1 is SGHVS and CDR2 FQNEAQ. V lost 5 bases, J lost 11 bases, and 21 bases lay in between. The CDR3 length is 14 residues.

V is TRBV15 and J is TRBJ2-4; perhaps TRBD1 as D (6 bases). The J call is doubtful: the DNA matches TRBJ2-5 better. Germline CDR1 reads LNHNV; CDR2 reads YYDKDF (reference sequence). The CDR3 spans 15 residues. This chain's CDR3 is CATSRIQGSGETQYF. CDR3 sequence (DNA): TGTGCCACCAGCAGGATACAGGGCAGCGGAGAGACCCAGTACTTC.

This chain connects TRBV29-1 to TRBJ2-5; TRBD2 matches 8 bases. The CDR3 is made up of 15 amino acids. The germline V gene has CDR1 SQVTM and CDR2 ANQGSEA. After removal of 7 bases from V and 2 bases from J, the junction contained 12 bases not matched to a gene. CDR3 region: CSARLAGTLQETQYF. The CDR3 bases are TGCAGCGCCCGCTTAGCGGGAACTCTTCAAGAGACCCAGTACTTC.

J is TRBJ2-1 and V is TRBV3-1; the match to TRBD2 covers 7 bases. The junction had 12 bases not matched to a gene; V was cut back by 1 base and J by 9 bases. This CDR3 is 16 amino acids long. CDR1 LGHDT and CDR2 YNNKEL come from the germline V gene (reference sequence). The CDR3, as DNA: TGTGCCAGCAGCCAAGGGCTTGGAGCGGGATGGATTGAGCAGTTCTTC. It is translated as CASSQGLGAGWIEQFF.

The V call is TRBV6-1, the J call TRBJ2-1; 7 bases line up with TRBD1. J was trimmed by 0 bases and V by 6 bases; bases with no gene match: 8. CDR3 length: 16 amino acids. The germline gives CDR1 MNHNS, CDR2 SASEGT. Here the CDR3 reads CASSETGRSSYNEQFF. Written as DNA, the CDR3 is TGTGCCAGCAGCGAGACAGGGCGGAGCTCCTACAATGAGCAGTTCTTC.

Comments on this clonotype: Germline and junction disagree at one end, which may indicate a read error. This rearrangement joins TRBV27 to TRBJ1-2, with 8 bases identical to TRBD1. The CDR3 contains 16 residues. The germline gives CDR1 MNHEY, CDR2 SMNVEV (reference sequence). CDR3 protein: CASSSYPDRAHYGCTF. The DNA of the CDR3 is TGTGCCAGCAGTTCCTACCCGGACAGGGCCCACTATGGCTGCACCTTC.

The chain recombines TRBV20-1 with TRBJ2-2; 15 bases match TRBD2. CDR1 and CDR2 from the germline V gene are DFQATT and SNEGSKA (reference sequence). The trim removed 6 bases at V and 0 bases at J, leaving 5 bases unmatched. This CDR3 spans 17 amino acids. In nucleotides, the CDR3 is TGCAGTGCAGCTGGGACTAGCGGGAGGACGAACACCGGGGAGCTGTTTTTT. Protein sequence: CSAAGTSGRTNTGELFF.

The chain recombines TRBV10-3 with TRBJ1-1, with D uncertain. The V end lost 0 bases, the J end lost 7 bases, and 15 bases lay between the germline ends. Germline CDR1 reads ENHRY; CDR2 reads SYGVKD. This CDR3 comprises 15 residues. As DNA, the CDR3 is TGTGCCATCAGTGAGTCCCCTAGGACTTCGCTTGAAGCTTTCTTT. This encodes CAISESPRTSLEAFF.

V and J are TRBV12-3 or TRBV12-4 and TRBJ1-2; a weak D match, TRBD1 (5 bases). Trimming removed 5 bases at V and 1 base at J, with 14 bases between. The CDR3 is 15 residues long. The CDR3: CASSGGHQSNYGYTF. The CDR3 region has the DNA TGTGCCAGCAGTGGCGGACACCAAAGTAACTATGGCTACACCTTC.

The gene calls are TRBV20-1 and TRBJ2-5; 9 bases are a match to TRBD2. The junction had 11 bases not matched to a gene; V was cut back by 4 bases and J by 5 bases. This CDR3 has 15 residues. Per germline, CDR1 DFQATT and CDR2 SNEGSKA (reference sequence). DNA for the CDR3: TGCAGTGCTACCCTAAGGCGGGGGGGCCGGGAGACCCAGTACTTC. Translated, it gives CSATLRRGGRETQYF.

V usage is TRBV6-5 and J usage is TRBJ2-5; 11 positions match TRBD2. The CDR3 loop spans 16 amino acids. V was clipped by 0 bases and J by 4 bases; unmatched bases: 4. The germline gives CDR1 MNHEY, CDR2 SVGAGI. CDR3 nucleotide sequence: TGTGCCAGCAGTTACTCGATAACTAGCGGGGGAGAGACCCAGTACTTC. It encodes CASSYSITSGGETQYF.

The genes are TRBV20-1 and TRBJ2-3; D perhaps matches TRBD1 (6 bases). The ends were cut back, 6 bases at V and 5 bases at J, with 18 bases in the middle. This CDR3 comprises 14 residues. CDR1 and CDR2 (germline): DFQATT, SNEGSKA (reference sequence). For the CDR3, the DNA is TGCAGTGCAACCCCAGGGGACCGAGGAGATACGCAGTATTTT. Its translation: CSATPGDRGDTQYF.

The chain employs TRBV7-2 and TRBJ1-5; D perhaps matches TRBD1 (6 bases). This CDR3 comprises 15 residues. V gave up 3 bases and J gave up 3 bases, with 12 bases separating them. Germline CDR1 and CDR2: SGHTA and FQGNSA. The CDR3 nucleotides read TGTGCCAGCAGCTTGGCACAGGGACACAATCAGCCCCAGCATTTT. Its protein product is CASSLAQGHNQPQHF.

This chain uses TRBV7-2 with TRBJ2-7, with D tentatively TRBD1 (5 bases). The CDR3 runs 14 residues. The germline CDR1 and CDR2 sequences are SGHTA and FQGNSA. The germline V and J ends were trimmed by 5 bases and 0 bases, with 11 bases remaining between them. DNA of the CDR3: TGTGCCAGCAGCAAAGAGACAGTCTCCTACGAGCAGTACTTC. Its protein is CASSKETVSYEQYF.

This chain links TRBV6-6 with TRBJ2-1, with 11 nucleotides matching TRBD2. This CDR3 has 17 amino acids. Trimming at V came to 5 bases and at J to 6 bases, leaving 12 bases not matched to a gene. Germline-derived CDR1 and CDR2 are MNHNY and SVGAGI (reference sequence). The CDR3 DNA reads TGTGCCAGCAGTCACTACAAACGACTAGCGGGGCCCAATGAGCAGTTCTTC. As protein: CASSHYKRLAGPNEQFF.

In this sample, this clonotype turned up a few times. The V gene is TRBV19, the J gene TRBJ2-5; 7 nucleotides match TRBD2. Germline V gives CDR1 LNHDA, CDR2 SQIVND (reference sequence). The CDR3 runs 14 residues. Trimming at V came to 5 bases and at J to 0 bases, leaving 3 bases not matched to a gene. The CDR3 here is CASSPREDQETQYF. The CDR3 DNA follows: TGTGCCAGTAGTCCTCGGGAGGACCAAGAGACCCAGTACTTC.